The clone carrying this TCR beta chain has a handful of counts. Its antigen remains unknown. There are 13 residues in the CDR3. CDR1 is SNHLY and CDR2 is FYNNEI in the germline V gene. The ends were cut back, 6 bases at V and 2 bases at J, with 11 bases in the middle. Every individual TCR cDNA molecule carried its own unique molecular identifier, which allowed correction of PCR and sequencing errors. TCRdb fed the 5' RACE reads into MiXCR, producing one record per CDR3 protein. The table has 20,000 to 25,000 distinct CDR3 sequences, 3.5% to 5.5% seen once. This entry comes from a study of spatial heterogeneity in lung cancer. Noted time point: sample taken at primary tumor resection. General observations from the study: Blood showed ubiquitous tumor TCRs more often at resection than at routine follow-up.

This TCR was sampled from a male donor with early-stage non-small cell lung cancer. The chain is built from TRBV2 and TRBJ2-7; a possible D gene is TRBD2 (6 bases). Here the sequenced sample was PBMCs, taken at surgery. The CDR3 DNA follows: TGTGCCAGCAGGACAACGGGGGCCTACGAGCAGTACTTC. Amino acids: CASRTTGAYEQYF.